These 32 T cell receptor beta chains were sequenced from one sample in a study of cytotoxic CD8 clonotypes in ibrutinib-treated CLL. The method was immunoSEQ multiplex PCR; TCRdb's version includes in-frame clones alone and lacks a portion of them. The sample comprises about 29,000 clones, roughly 60% of which are singletons, and 14% rests with the top ten. The source material was PBMCs, sampled before ibrutinib treatment. All receptors derive from a human donor with chronic lymphocytic leukemia.

This clone was seen only a few times. The rearrangement links TRBV2 to TRBJ1-2; 8 bases map to TRBD1. With V trimmed by 5 bases and J by 3 bases, 26 bases remained unmatched. The V gene's germline CDR1 is SNHLY and CDR2 FYNNEI. The CDR3 is 21 residues long. CDR3 region: CASSSTGAYFLVDPSDYGYTF. In DNA form, the CDR3 reads TGTGCCAGCAGTTCGACAGGGGCCTACTTCTTAGTAGACCCTTCTGACTATGGCTACACCTTC.

The chain is built from TRBV2 and TRBJ2-1; D is possibly TRBD2 (6 bases). The V end was cut by 6 bases, the J end by 0 bases, with 12 bases between. The germline gives CDR1 SNHLY, CDR2 FYNNEI. The CDR3 covers 15 residues. The CDR3, as DNA: TGTGCCAGCAGCAAGGAGGGGAGCTCCTACAATGAGCAGTTCTTC. It is translated as CASSKEGSSYNEQFF.

V and J are TRBV29-1 and TRBJ2-2, with D perhaps matching TRBD1 (6 bases). Germline V gene lookup returns CDR1 SQVTM and CDR2 ANQGSEA. Trimming cost V 5 bases and J 0 bases, with 10 bases left between them. The CDR3 is 14 amino acids. The CDR3 loop is CSVTGQPNTGELFF. The CDR3 coding sequence is TGCAGCGTTACCGGACAGCCGAACACCGGGGAGCTGTTTTTT.

J is TRBJ1-1 and V is TRBV9; 8 bases align to TRBD1. Germline-derived CDR1 and CDR2 are SGDLS and YYNGEE. The length of the CDR3 is 14 residues. V was pared by 3 bases and J by 2 bases, with 3 bases of the junction left unmatched. This CDR3 reads CASSGDRGNTEAFF. CDR3 nucleotides: TGTGCCAGCAGCGGAGACAGGGGAAACACTGAAGCTTTCTTT.

The chain couples TRBV6-1 to TRBJ2-1; D is unclear. The CDR3 length is 14 residues. The germline CDR1 and CDR2 sequences are MNHNS and SASEGT. The V gene lost 7 bases and the J gene lost 1 base, with 11 bases spanning the gap. This CDR3 reads CASNLGVSYNEQFF. In DNA form, the CDR3 reads TGTGCCAGCAATCTGGGCGTATCCTACAATGAGCAGTTCTTC.

This chain uses TRBV6-1 with TRBJ1-2, with unresolved D. CDR1 and CDR2 (germline): MNHNS, SASEGT. V was shortened by 2 bases and J by 6 bases, with 10 bases between the two germline ends. The CDR3 covers 13 residues. The CDR3 bases are TGTGCCAGCAGTGAACGAAAAAGAGATGGCTACACCTTC. Translation gives CASSERKRDGYTF.

The chain carries TRBV27 and TRBJ2-7, with 7 bases identical to TRBD2. After removal of 4 bases from V and 3 bases from J, the junction contained 6 bases not matched to a gene. The V gene's germline CDR1 is MNHEY and CDR2 SMNVEV (reference sequence). The CDR3 totals 14 residues. CDR3 nucleotides: TGTGCCAGCAGTTCCGACGGGAGGTTCTACGAGCAGTACTTC. It translates to CASSSDGRFYEQYF.

The chain employs TRBV12-5 and TRBJ2-3, with D possibly TRBD1 on 5 matching bases. Trimming shortened V by 1 base and J by 4 bases, and 18 bases separated the two germline ends. CDR3 size: 17 residues. CDR1 is LGHNT and CDR2 is FRNRAP in the germline V gene. CDR3 protein: CASGLDKGSLGPDTQYF. The CDR3 coding sequence is TGTGCTAGTGGTTTGGACAAGGGGTCCCTCGGCCCAGATACGCAGTATTTT.

This clone was found a few times. The DNA of the CDR3 is TGTGCCACCAGCGTGGGGGGCCGAGATACGCAGTATTTT. Encoded protein: CATSVGGRDTQYF. The rearrangement uses TRBV15 and TRBJ2-3, with D perhaps being TRBD1 or TRBD2 (6 bases each). Between the trimmed V and J ends, which lost 5 bases and 5 bases, there was a span of 11 bases. The CDR3 spans 13 residues. CDR1 and CDR2 (germline): LNHNV, YYDKDF (reference sequence).

The gene calls are TRBV10-1 and TRBJ2-1; no clear D gene. Trimming took off 2 bases at V and 8 bases at J, with 16 bases between the two ends. Germline CDR1 is WNHNN and CDR2 is SYGVQD (reference sequence). The CDR3 is made up of 15 amino acids. The CDR3: CASSERAYPLDEQFF. In DNA form, the CDR3 reads TGCGCCAGCAGTGAGAGAGCTTACCCTTTGGATGAGCAGTTCTTC.

This clone was counted between two and nine times. The chain carries TRBV6-1 and TRBJ2-6; the D gene is possibly TRBD2 (6 bases). The CDR3 sequence is 17 residues long. Trimming pared 3 bases from V and 4 bases from J, leaving 16 bases between. Germline V gene lookup returns CDR1 MNHNS and CDR2 SASEGT. The DNA of the CDR3 is TGTGCCAGCAGTGACGGCCCCGGAGGGGCCGGGGCCAACGTCCTGACTTTC. The encoded protein is CASSDGPGGAGANVLTF.

This clone has just a few counts. The chain couples TRBV30 to TRBJ1-2; no firm D call. V lost 1 base to trimming and J lost 0 bases, with 21 bases between them. The CDR3 is 18 residues long. Germline CDR1 reads GTSNPN; CDR2 reads SVGIG (reference sequence). Written as DNA, the CDR3 is TGTGCCTGGAGTGGACGGACCTCTACGGGGTTGCCTAACTATGGCTACACCTTC. Amino acids: CAWSGRTSTGLPNYGYTF.

The V call is TRBV5-4, the J call TRBJ2-7, with TRBD2 matching over 8 bases. There are 16 residues in the CDR3. The trim removed 3 bases at V and 4 bases at J, leaving 12 bases unmatched. Germline CDR1 reads SGHNT; CDR2 reads YYREEE (reference sequence). DNA for the CDR3: TGTGCCAGCAGCTGGCGTGGCGGGAGGTCCAGTTACGAGCAGTACTTC. This sequence encodes CASSWRGGRSSYEQYF.

This sequence joins TRBV7-9 and TRBJ2-1; the match to TRBD2 covers 7 bases. The CDR3 is 17 residues long. Germline V gene sequence: CDR1 SEHNR, CDR2 FQNEAQ (reference sequence). V shed 4 bases, J shed 2 bases, and the junction held 11 bases outside the gene matches. The CDR3 loop is CASSSPRAGATYNEQFF. The CDR3, as DNA: TGTGCCAGCAGCTCCCCAAGGGCGGGAGCAACCTACAATGAGCAGTTCTTC.

The chain recombines TRBV5-1 with TRBJ2-7, with 8 bases fitting TRBD2. The CDR3 is 16 residues long. Trimming cost V 0 bases and J 5 bases; bases outside gene matches: 10. CDR1 is SGHRS, CDR2 YFSETQ, per germline. The CDR3 protein is CASSLGPAGGSDEQYF. The CDR3 nucleotides read TGCGCCAGCAGCTTGGGTCCGGCGGGGGGTAGCGACGAGCAGTACTTC.

In this sample, this clone turned up a few times. This chain connects TRBV29-1 to TRBJ2-1; D is unresolved. The CDR3 length is 14 residues. Germline V gene data show CDR1 as SQVTM and CDR2 as ANQGSEA. Trimming shortened V by 3 bases and J by 0 bases, and 9 bases separated the two germline ends. CDR3 sequence (DNA): TGCAGCGTTGATTTGTTCCCCTCCTACAATGAGCAGTTCTTC. It translates to CSVDLFPSYNEQFF.

The chain carries TRBV4-1 and TRBJ2-7; 9 bases line up with TRBD1. V lost 5 bases and J lost 3; bases outside the gene matches: 11. Germline V gene lookup returns CDR1 MGHRA and CDR2 YSYEKL. There are 16 residues in the CDR3. CDR3 region: CASSYFQGQGFYEQYF. The CDR3 DNA reads TGCGCCAGCAGCTATTTCCAGGGACAGGGCTTCTACGAGCAGTACTTC.

In DNA, the CDR3 is TGTGCCAGCGGGGGGGGCTACGAGCAGTACTTC. The encoded protein is CASGGGYEQYF. This chain joins TRBV28 and TRBJ2-7; 7 bases agree with TRBD2. The CDR3 is made up of 11 amino acids. V lost 8 bases, J lost 3 bases, and 1 base stayed unmatched. CDR1 and CDR2 (germline): MDHEN, SYDVKM. The complete variable domain, with remaining parts taken from reference TRBV28 and TRBJ2-7, reads DVKVTQSSRYLVKRTGEKVFLECVQDMDHENMFWYRQDPGLGLRLIYFSYDVKMKEKGDIPEGYSVSREKKERFSLILESASTNQTSMYLCASGGGYEQYFGPGTRLTVT.

With regard to this clone: Other DNA sequences in this sample translate to the same CDR3. The chain has TRBV7-9 and TRBJ1-1, with no clear D. This CDR3 spans 14 amino acids. With 4 bases removed from V and 0 bases from J, the gap between germline ends came to 9 bases. Germline CDR1 reads SEHNR; CDR2 reads FQNEAQ (reference sequence). This CDR3 is CASSYWRMNTEAFF. The CDR3 nucleotides are TGTGCCAGCAGCTACTGGAGGATGAACACTGAAGCTTTCTTT. Drawing the rest from reference TRBV7-9 and TRBJ1-1, the complete variable domain is DTGVSQNPRHKITKRGQNVTFRCDPISEHNRLYWYRQTLGQGPEFLTYFQNEAQLEKSRLLSDRFSAERPKGSFSTLEIQRTEQGDSAMYLCASSYWRMNTEAFFGQGTRLTVV.

CDR3 loop: CAISEPAGAGETQYF. CDR3 nucleotides: TGTGCCATCAGTGAGCCCGCAGGGGCTGGAGAGACCCAGTACTTC. This chain uses TRBV10-3 with TRBJ2-5, with a possible D match to TRBD1 (6 bases). There are 15 residues in the CDR3. V lost 2 bases and J 4 bases, leaving 14 bases between the germline ends. Germline CDR1 ENHRY, CDR2 SYGVKD.

The chain combines TRBV13 with TRBJ2-6; D is unclear. The germline V gene has CDR1 PRHDT and CDR2 FYEKMQ (reference sequence). The CDR3 is made up of 17 amino acids. Trimming removed 0 bases from V and 4 bases from J, with 13 bases in between. CDR3 coding DNA: TGTGCCAGCAGCTTAGGAAATTCGGGTTGGGGGGCCAACGTCCTGACTTTC. Translating gives CASSLGNSGWGANVLTF.

V usage is TRBV11-2 and J usage is TRBJ1-3; D gene uncertain. The CDR3 consists of 12 residues. Trimming shortened V by 1 base and J by 5 bases, and 3 bases separated the two germline ends. The germline V gene has CDR1 SGHAT and CDR2 FQNNGV. The CDR3 nucleotides are TGTGCCAGCAGCTTAGGTCGAAACACCATATATTTT. It codes for CASSLGRNTIYF.

With regard to this clone: Relative to the germline gene, one junction end is altered; a read error may explain this. The chain couples TRBV11-2 to TRBJ1-1; a weak D match, TRBD1 (5 bases). CDR3 length equals 13 residues. The germline CDR1 and CDR2 sequences are SGHAT and FQNNGV. For the CDR3, the DNA is TGTGCCAGCAGCGTAGACAGATACACTGAAGCTTTCTTT. Translating gives CASSVDRYTEAFF.

The rearrangement links TRBV19 to TRBJ2-3; a weak D match, TRBD2 (6 bases). This CDR3 is 13 amino acids long. Trimming shortened V by 6 bases and J by 4 bases, and 11 bases separated the two germline ends. The germline V gene has CDR1 LNHDA and CDR2 SQIVND (reference sequence). As DNA, the CDR3 is TGTGCCAGTAGCAATAGCGGTTCAGATACGCAGTATTTT. Residues: CASSNSGSDTQYF.

This rearrangement joins TRBV19 to TRBJ2-7; unclear D gene. CDR3 size: 12 residues. Trimming stripped 2 bases from V and 7 bases from J, with 9 bases between. Looked up from germline, CDR1 is LNHDA and CDR2 is SQIVND (reference sequence). The CDR3 nucleotides are TGTGCCAGTAGTATATCAGGATATGAGCAGTACTTC. Its protein is CASSISGYEQYF.

This chain connects TRBV21-1 to TRBJ2-5. TRBV21-1 corresponds to a pseudogene. The CDR3 loop spans 15 amino acids. The CDR3 loop reads CASSPKGTLQETQYF. CDR3 DNA sequence: TGTGCCAGCAGCCCTAAGGGCACCCTCCAAGAGACCCAGTACTTC.

This clone was seen a handful of times. The chain links TRBV19 to TRBJ2-2, with no clear D. V was shortened by 3 bases and J by 4 bases, with 0 bases between the two germline ends. The CDR3 is made up of 11 amino acids. CDR1 and CDR2 (germline): LNHDA, SQIVND (reference sequence). CDR3 in amino acids: CASSITGELFF. The CDR3 DNA is TGTGCCAGTAGTATCACCGGGGAGCTGTTTTTT.

This clone was seen a handful of times. This sequence joins TRBV5-4 and TRBJ1-3, with 9 bases lining up with TRBD1. Germline V gene data show CDR1 as SGHNT and CDR2 as YYREEE (reference sequence). The CDR3 spans 15 residues. V was pared by 2 bases and J by 4 bases, with 4 bases of the junction left unmatched. The CDR3 loop reads CASSFGQGYGNTIYF. CDR3 nucleotides: TGTGCCAGCAGCTTCGGACAGGGGTACGGAAACACCATATATTTT.

This chain uses TRBV10-3 with TRBJ1-3; D is uncertain. The V end lost 0 bases, the J end lost 0 bases, and 6 bases lay between the germline ends. From germline, CDR1 is ENHRY and CDR2 SYGVKD. The CDR3 is 15 residues long. CDR3 in amino acids: CAISESTASGNTIYF. As DNA, the CDR3 is TGTGCCATCAGTGAGTCAACAGCCTCTGGAAACACCATATATTTT.

The sample holds a few counts of this clone. The V gene is TRBV7-9, the J gene TRBJ2-7; 12 nucleotides line up with TRBD1. The length of the CDR3 is 14 residues. Germline V gene lookup returns CDR1 SEHNR and CDR2 FQNEAQ (reference sequence). Germline trimming cut 5 bases from V and 5 bases from J; bases unmatched to any gene: 4. The CDR3 sequence is CASSTRDRGHEQYF. CDR3 in DNA: TGTGCCAGCAGCACGCGGGACAGGGGGCACGAGCAGTACTTC. The full variable domain, completed using reference TRBV7-9 and TRBJ2-7, is DTGVSQNPRHKITKRGQNVTFRCDPISEHNRLYWYRQTLGQGPEFLTYFQNEAQLEKSRLLSDRFSAERPKGSFSTLEIQRTEQGDSAMYLCASSTRDRGHEQYFGPGTRLTVT.

The chain joins TRBV5-1 to TRBJ2-6; D is tentatively TRBD1 or TRBD2 (5 bases each). CDR3 length equals 16 residues. Trimming removed 0 bases from V and 3 bases from J, with 10 bases in between. Germline V gives CDR1 SGHRS, CDR2 YFSETQ. CDR3 sequence (DNA): TGCGCCAGCAGCTTGGGGGGGTCCCTTGGGGCCAACGTCCTGACTTTC. The encoded protein is CASSLGGSLGANVLTF.

The genes are TRBV19 and TRBJ2-7; no reliable D call. Germline CDR1 and CDR2: LNHDA and SQIVND (reference sequence). This CDR3 has 15 residues. The V end was cut by 2 bases, the J end by 0 bases, with 11 bases between. The CDR3 nucleotides are TGTGCCAGTAGTATATGGACGGCGAGCTCCTACGAGCAGTACTTC. This sequence encodes CASSIWTASSYEQYF.